This T cell receptor beta chain was documented in a study of cytomegalovirus exposure and HLA in healthy donors. The CDR3 runs 17 residues. The ends were cut back, 4 bases at V and 2 bases at J, with 20 bases in the middle. Germline V gene lookup returns CDR1 LGHNA and CDR2 YNFKEQ. Study conclusions and caveats: Later work found that TCR association rates differed between HLA loci; DRB1 had the most and HLA-C the fewest.

The PCR ran on 60 Vbeta and 13 Jbeta primers. Clones were read by immunoSEQ multiplex PCR, and TCRdb kept only the in-frame ones, dropping some. The sample includes nearly 200,000 clones. A remark on this clone: The antigen remains unidentified.

The sample comprised PBMCs. This chain uses TRBV4-2 with TRBJ2-5; D may be TRBD2 (5 bases). This TCR was recovered from a boy between 5 and 17 years old in good health and CMV-seronegative. For the CDR3, the DNA is TGTGCCAGCAGCCCAAGGGTGAGGGCCGAGATTCAAGAGACCCAGTACTTC. Its translation: CASSPRVRAEIQETQYF.